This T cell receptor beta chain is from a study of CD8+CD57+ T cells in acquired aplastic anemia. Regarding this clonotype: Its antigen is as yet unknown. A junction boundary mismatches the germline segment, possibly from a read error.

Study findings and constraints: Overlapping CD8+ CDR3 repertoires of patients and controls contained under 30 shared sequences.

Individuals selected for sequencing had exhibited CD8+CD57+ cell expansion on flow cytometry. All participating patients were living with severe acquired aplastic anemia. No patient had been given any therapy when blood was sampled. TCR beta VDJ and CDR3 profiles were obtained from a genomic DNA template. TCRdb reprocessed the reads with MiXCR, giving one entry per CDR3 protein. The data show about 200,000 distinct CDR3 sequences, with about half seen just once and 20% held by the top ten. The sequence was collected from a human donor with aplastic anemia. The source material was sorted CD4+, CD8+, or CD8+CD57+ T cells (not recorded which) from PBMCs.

Here the CDR3 reads CAISDAGSSYEQHF. The CDR3 bases are TGTGCCATCAGTGATGCAGGGAGCTCCTACGAGCAGCACTTC. The genes are TRBV10-3 and TRBJ2-7; D might be TRBD1 or TRBD2, each matching 5 bases. From germline, CDR1 is ENHRY and CDR2 SYGVKD. This CDR3 spans 14 amino acids.